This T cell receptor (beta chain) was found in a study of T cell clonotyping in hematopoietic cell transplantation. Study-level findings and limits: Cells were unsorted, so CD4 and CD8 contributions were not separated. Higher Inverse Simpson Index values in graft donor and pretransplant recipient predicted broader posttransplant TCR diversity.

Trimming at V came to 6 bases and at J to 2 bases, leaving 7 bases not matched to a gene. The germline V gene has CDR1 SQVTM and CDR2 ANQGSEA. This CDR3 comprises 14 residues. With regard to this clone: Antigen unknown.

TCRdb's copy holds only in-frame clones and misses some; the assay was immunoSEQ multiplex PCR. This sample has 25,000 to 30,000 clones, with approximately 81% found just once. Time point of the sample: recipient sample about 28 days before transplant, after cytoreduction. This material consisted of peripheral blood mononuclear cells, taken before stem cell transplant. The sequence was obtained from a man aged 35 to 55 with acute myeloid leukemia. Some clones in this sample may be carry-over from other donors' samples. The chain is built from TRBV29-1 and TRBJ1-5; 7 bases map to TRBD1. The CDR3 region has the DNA TGCAGCGTGCGACAGGGATCCGGCAATCAGCCCCAGCATTTT. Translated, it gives CSVRQGSGNQPQHF.